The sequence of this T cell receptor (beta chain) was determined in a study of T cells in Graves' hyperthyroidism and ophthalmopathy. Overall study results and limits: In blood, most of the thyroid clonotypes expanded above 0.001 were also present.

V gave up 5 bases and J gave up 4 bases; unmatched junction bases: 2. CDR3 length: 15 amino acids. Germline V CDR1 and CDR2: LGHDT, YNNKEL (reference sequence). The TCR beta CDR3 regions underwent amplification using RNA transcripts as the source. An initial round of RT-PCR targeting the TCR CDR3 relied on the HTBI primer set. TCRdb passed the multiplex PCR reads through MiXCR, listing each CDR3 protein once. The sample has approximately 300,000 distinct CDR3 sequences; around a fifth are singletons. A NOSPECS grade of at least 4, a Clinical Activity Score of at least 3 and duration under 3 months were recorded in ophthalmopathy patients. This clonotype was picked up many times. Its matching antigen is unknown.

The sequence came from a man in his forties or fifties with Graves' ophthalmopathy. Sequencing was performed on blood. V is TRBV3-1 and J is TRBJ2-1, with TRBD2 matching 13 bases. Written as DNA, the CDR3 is TGTGCCAGCAGCAAGACTAGCGGGAGGTACAATGAGCAGTTCTTC. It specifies CASSKTSGRYNEQFF.